These 17 T cell receptor beta chains came from one sample sequenced in a study of beta chain features in type 1 diabetes listed by TCRdb under 2018. The research as a whole found: In all four CD4+ subsets, TCRB CDR3 length was moderately but significantly shorter in type 1 diabetes patients.

Preparation of the library involved the immunoSEQ multiplex PCR assay. The entire amount of isolated RNA was reverse transcribed using the High Capacity cDNA Reverse Transcription Kit, so the sequenced TCRB transcripts were expressed ones. This immuneACCESS table, as held by TCRdb, lists in-frame sequences with V and J called but not all clones. Of the missing ones, under half trace to an unresolved V gene in checked studies; the others have no known cause. For this sample there are 160,000 or so clones; about 9% appear just once. The leading ten clones occupy 0.7% of the sample. These receptors lack a known antigen. Sequencing was done on a sample of central memory CD4+ T cells from blood. These receptor sequences come from a woman in her 30s with type 1 diabetes.

This chain connects TRBV6-5 to TRBJ2-1; no firm D call. Germline assignment: CDR1 MNHEY and CDR2 SVGAGI. CDR3 length equals 15 residues. Between the trimmed V and J ends, which lost 2 bases and 0 bases, there was a span of 8 bases. The CDR3 DNA reads as TGTGCCAGCAGTTACCAAACAAGCTCCTACAATGAGCAGTTCTTC. Translating gives CASSYQTSSYNEQFF.

This clone was seen more than once but under ten times. The V call is TRBV29-1, the J call TRBJ1-1; 9 bases align to TRBD1. The CDR3 covers 13 residues. Germline assignment: CDR1 SQVTM and CDR2 ANQGSEA. The V segment lost 4 bases and the J segment 1 base; nucleotides outside the gene matches: 1. The CDR3 DNA reads TGCAGCGTTGTGACAGGGGGGAACACTGAAGCTTTCTTT. It is translated as CSVVTGGNTEAFF.

About this clone: The conserved closing phenylalanine or tryptophan is absent in this CDR3, likely reflecting a read error. No DNA is shown, since the ends of the CDR3 on it are uncertain; the CDR3 is the one TCRdb lists. V usage is TRBV6-1 and J usage is TRBJ2-7; TRBD1 is the table's D call and was not checked against the DNA. The CDR3 contains 11 residues when both ends are counted. Per the germline V gene, CDR1 is MNHNS and CDR2 is SASEGT. This chain's CDR3 is CASSEGDRESL.

The gene calls are TRBV28 and TRBJ2-7; perhaps TRBD2 as D (6 bases). The ends were cut back, 6 bases at V and 2 bases at J, with 14 bases in the middle. Germline assignment: CDR1 MDHEN and CDR2 SYDVKM. The length of the CDR3 is 14 residues. The DNA for the CDR3 is TGTGCCAGCAGACCAGGCGGGGAGACCTACGAGCAGTACTTC. Translated, it gives CASRPGGETYEQYF.

This chain uses TRBV18 with TRBJ2-7, with TRBD1 identical over 7 bases. V was clipped by 2 bases and J by 3 bases; unmatched bases: 10. CDR3 length: 16 amino acids. The germline V gene encodes CDR1 KGHSH and CDR2 LQKENI. CDR3 DNA: TGTGCCAGCTCACCAGTCATTAAGGCAGGGGGCTACGAGCAGTACTTC. Residues: CASSPVIKAGGYEQYF. The full variable domain, completed using reference TRBV18 and TRBJ2-7, is NAGVMQNPRHLVRRRGQEARLRCSPMKGHSHVYWYRQLPEEGLKFMVYLQKENIIDESGMPKERFSAEFPKEGPSILRIQQVVRGDSAAYFCASSPVIKAGGYEQYFGPGTRLTVT.

The rearrangement joins TRBV6-5 to TRBJ2-3, with 14 bases aligning to TRBD2. V dropped 6 bases and J dropped 14; count of bases not matched to a gene: 4. The CDR3 has 12 amino acids. In germline, CDR1 is MNHEY, CDR2 SVGAGI. CDR3 nucleotides: TGTGCCAGCAGAGAGACTAGCGGGAGGGTGTATTTT. It is translated as CASRETSGRVYF.

This clone was seen a handful of times. The chain joins TRBV7-8 to TRBJ2-3; no definite D call. The CDR3 runs to 15 residues. Trimming pared 5 bases from V and 2 bases from J, leaving 14 bases between. Germline assignment: CDR1 SGHVS and CDR2 FQNEAQ. CDR3 region: CASSQLLEDTDTQYF. The CDR3 nucleotides are TGTGCCAGCAGCCAACTGTTAGAAGACACAGATACGCAGTATTTT.

This clone was recorded a few times. The rearrangement uses TRBV5-1 and TRBJ1-2; D remains ambiguous. Germline V gene lookup returns CDR1 SGHRS and CDR2 YFSETQ. V lost 0 bases, J lost 7 bases, and 4 bases lay in between. This CDR3 is 11 amino acids long. DNA for the CDR3: TGCGCCAGCAGCTTGGACAGTGGCTACACCTTC. This gives the protein CASSLDSGYTF. Together with reference TRBV5-1 and TRBJ1-2, the CDR3 gives the full variable domain: KAGVTQTPRYLIKTRGQQVTLSCSPISGHRSVSWYQQTPGQGLQFLFEYFSETQRNKGNFPGRFSGRQFSNSRSEMNVSTLELGDSALYLCASSLDSGYTFGSGTRLTVV.

This clone was detected only a few times. The chain recombines TRBV7-9 with TRBJ1-1, with D maybe TRBD1 (5 bases). The CDR3 is made up of 12 amino acids. Deletions cut 4 bases from V and 5 bases from J, with 8 bases between. Germline V gene lookup returns CDR1 SEHNR and CDR2 FQNEAQ (reference sequence). CDR3 protein: CASSWGETEAFF. The CDR3 DNA reads TGTGCCAGCAGCTGGGGGGAAACTGAAGCTTTCTTT.

The genes are TRBV30 and TRBJ1-1; D uncertain. In germline, CDR1 is GTSNPN, CDR2 SVGIG (reference sequence). The CDR3 totals 12 residues. The V end was cut by 4 bases, the J end by 6 bases, with 12 bases between. The DNA of the CDR3 is TGTGCCTGGACTCACGGGATAGCTGAAGCTTTCTTT. This translates into CAWTHGIAEAFF.

A few counts support this clone. The J gene is TRBJ2-5, the V gene TRBV10-3; 7 bases line up with TRBD2. V dropped 3 bases and J dropped 1; count of bases not matched to a gene: 2. Germline loops: CDR1 ENHRY, CDR2 SYGVKD. The length of the CDR3 is 14 residues. The CDR3 protein is CAISEAGSQETQYF. CDR3 in DNA: TGTGCCATCAGTGAAGCGGGAAGCCAAGAGACCCAGTACTTC.

The chain carries TRBV7-3 and TRBJ2-3; TRBD2 agrees at 9 bases. The CDR3 has 15 residues. Per germline, CDR1 SGHTA and CDR2 FQGTGA. The ends lost 5 bases at V and 1 base at J; junction bases unmatched: 4. The CDR3 spells CASSPTSGRTDTQYF. CDR3 DNA: TGTGCCAGCAGCCCAACTAGCGGGCGCACAGATACGCAGTATTTT. The full variable domain, in which reference TRBV7-3 and TRBJ2-3 provide the parts outside the CDR3, is GAGVSQTPSNKVTEKGKYVELRCDPISGHTALYWYRQSLGQGPEFLIYFQGTGAADDSGLPNDRFFAVRPEGSVSTLKIQRTERGDSAVYLCASSPTSGRTDTQYFGPGTRLTVL.

The chain links TRBV6-1 to TRBJ2-5; no clear D gene. Looked up from germline, CDR1 is MNHNS and CDR2 is SASEGT. The ends were cut back, 7 bases at V and 2 bases at J, with 14 bases in the middle. There are 14 residues in the CDR3. The CDR3, as DNA: TGTGCCAGCATTGCAGGATTTACTCAAGAGACCCAGTACTTC. Amino acid sequence: CASIAGFTQETQYF.

A few counts support this clone. The J gene is TRBJ1-5, the V gene TRBV4-1, with D perhaps matching TRBD1 (5 bases). Germline-derived CDR1 and CDR2 are MGHRA and YSYEKL. The CDR3 totals 16 residues. Trimming shortened V by 1 base and J by 0 bases, and 10 bases separated the two germline ends. In DNA form, the CDR3 reads TGCGCCAGCAGCCAAGTGAAAGGGGATAGCAATCAGCCCCAGCATTTT. This gives the protein CASSQVKGDSNQPQHF.

The table lists this clone with a few counts. The V and J genes are TRBV29-1 and TRBJ2-3; 8 nucleotides agree with TRBD1. V shed 5 bases, J shed 3 bases, and the junction held 7 bases outside the gene matches. The CDR3 contains 14 residues. Germline V gene sequence: CDR1 SQVTM, CDR2 ANQGSEA. The CDR3 sequence is CSVSDRASTDTQYF. DNA of the CDR3: TGCAGCGTTTCGGACAGGGCTTCTACAGATACGCAGTATTTT.

A few counts support this clone. The chain couples TRBV19 to TRBJ1-2, with D maybe TRBD1 (5 bases). Between the trimmed V and J ends, which lost 3 bases and 4 bases, there was a span of 12 bases. The germline gives CDR1 LNHDA, CDR2 SQIVND (reference sequence). The CDR3 is made up of 14 amino acids. CDR3 in DNA: TGTGCCAGTAGTATCGCGGGACGGGGCTATGGCTACACCTTC. Its protein product is CASSIAGRGYGYTF.

As DNA, the CDR3 is TGTGCCAGCAGCCTCTATGGCTACACCTTC. Its translation: CASSLYGYTF. The chain is built from TRBV7-9 and TRBJ1-2; D not certain. CDR1 is SEHNR and CDR2 is FQNEAQ in the germline V gene (reference sequence). This CDR3 comprises 10 residues. Trimming cost V 5 bases and J 4 bases, with 2 bases left between them.